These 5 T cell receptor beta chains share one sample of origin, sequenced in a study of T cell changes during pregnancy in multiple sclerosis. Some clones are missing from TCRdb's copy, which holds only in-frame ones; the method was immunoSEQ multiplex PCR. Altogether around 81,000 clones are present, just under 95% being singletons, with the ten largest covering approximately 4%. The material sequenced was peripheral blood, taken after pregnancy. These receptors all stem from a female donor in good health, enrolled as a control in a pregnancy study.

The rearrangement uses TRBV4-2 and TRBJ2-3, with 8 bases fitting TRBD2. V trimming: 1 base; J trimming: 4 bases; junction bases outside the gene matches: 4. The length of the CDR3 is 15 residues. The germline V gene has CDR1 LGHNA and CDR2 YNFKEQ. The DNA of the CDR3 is TGTGCCAGCAGCCAAGCGGGAGGGCCGGCAGATACGCAGTATTTT. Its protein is CASSQAGGPADTQYF.

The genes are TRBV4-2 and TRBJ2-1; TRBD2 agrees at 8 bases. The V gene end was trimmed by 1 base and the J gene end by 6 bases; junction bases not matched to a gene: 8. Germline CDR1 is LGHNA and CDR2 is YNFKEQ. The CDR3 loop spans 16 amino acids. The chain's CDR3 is CASSQVEAGAGNEQFF. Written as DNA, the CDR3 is TGTGCCAGCAGCCAAGTAGAAGCGGGAGCGGGCAATGAGCAGTTCTTC.

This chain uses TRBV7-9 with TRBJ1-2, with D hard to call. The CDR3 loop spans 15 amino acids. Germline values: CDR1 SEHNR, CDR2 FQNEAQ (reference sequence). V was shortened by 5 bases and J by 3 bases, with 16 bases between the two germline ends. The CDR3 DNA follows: TGTGCCAGCAGCCCGTCTCGGAGCCCTGACTATGGCTACACCTTC. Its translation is CASSPSRSPDYGYTF. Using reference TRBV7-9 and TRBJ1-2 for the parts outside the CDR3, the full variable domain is DTGVSQNPRHKITKRGQNVTFRCDPISEHNRLYWYRQTLGQGPEFLTYFQNEAQLEKSRLLSDRFSAERPKGSFSTLEIQRTEQGDSAMYLCASSPSRSPDYGYTFGSGTRLTVV.

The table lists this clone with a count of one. CDR3 bases: TGTGCCAGCAGCCAACAGGGGAAAGGAAACACCATATATTTT. This sequence encodes CASSQQGKGNTIYF. The J gene is TRBJ1-3, the V gene TRBV6-5; 7 nucleotides align to TRBD1. Germline V gene lookup returns CDR1 MNHEY and CDR2 SVGAGI. V shed 6 bases and J 4 bases; nucleotides not matched to a gene: 6. This CDR3 spans 14 amino acids.

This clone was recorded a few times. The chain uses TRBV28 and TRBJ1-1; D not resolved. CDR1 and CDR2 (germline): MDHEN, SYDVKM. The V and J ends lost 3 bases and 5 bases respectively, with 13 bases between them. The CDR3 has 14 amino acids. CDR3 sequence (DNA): TGTGCCAGCAGTTTTGAGGGCGGGTGGACTGAAGCTTTCTTT. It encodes CASSFEGGWTEAFF.